These 31 T cell receptor beta chains came from one sample sequenced in a study of PD-L1 blockade in urothelial cancer. Sequenced by immunoSEQ multiplex PCR; TCRdb stores in-frame clones only, minus some. The sample yields roughly 120,000 clones, approximately 90% seen once. Time point in this sample: peripheral blood 6 weeks after treatment start. The sample was PBMCs, taken around atezolizumab (anti-PD-L1) treatment. These receptors originate from a man aged 60 to 75 with urothelial cancer.

The chain joins TRBV25-1 to TRBJ1-1; 8 nucleotides match TRBD1. Germline lookup yields CDR1 MGHDK and CDR2 SYGVNS. The CDR3 loop spans 13 amino acids. Germline trimming cut 7 bases from V and 6 bases from J; bases unmatched to any gene: 7. The CDR3 coding sequence is TGTGCCAGCACAACAGGGGGTATCGCTGAAGCTTTCTTT. This sequence encodes CASTTGGIAEAFF.

The chain links TRBV5-1 to TRBJ1-4, with 8 bases identical to TRBD1. The CDR3 consists of 13 residues. CDR1 is SGHRS and CDR2 is YFSETQ in the germline V gene. V dropped 3 bases and J dropped 8; count of bases not matched to a gene: 3. This chain's CDR3 is CASSYGTGEKLFF. CDR3 nucleotides: TGCGCCAGCAGCTACGGGACAGGAGAAAAACTGTTTTTT.

The V call is TRBV9, the J call TRBJ2-6, with a tentative D call TRBD2 (5 bases). The CDR3 is 17 amino acids. Per the germline V gene, CDR1 is SGDLS and CDR2 is YYNGEE. V was shortened by 0 bases and J by 0 bases, with 10 bases between the two germline ends. In DNA, the CDR3 is TGTGCCAGCAGCGTAGGTCCGGGAAACTCTGGGGCCAACGTCCTGACTTTC. Its translation: CASSVGPGNSGANVLTF.

This clone was observed once. The chain uses TRBV7-2 and TRBJ2-5, with TRBD2 matching over 9 bases. J was trimmed by 4 bases and V by 4 bases; bases with no gene match: 10. The CDR3 runs 16 residues. Germline V gives CDR1 SGHTA, CDR2 FQGNSA. CDR3 DNA sequence: TGTGCCAGCAGCTATTTAGCGGGGGAGGGTTCAGAGACCCAGTACTTC. This sequence encodes CASSYLAGEGSETQYF.

This clone was detected only a few times. V gene TRBV9 combines with J gene TRBJ1-1; D ambiguous. The germline V gene has CDR1 SGDLS and CDR2 YYNGEE. The CDR3 totals 12 residues. V was cut by 3 bases and J by 2 bases, with 5 bases left in between. CDR3 DNA sequence: TGTGCCAGCAGCGATCAAAACACTGAAGCTTTCTTT. Translated, it gives CASSDQNTEAFF.

The genes are TRBV11-3 and TRBJ2-1; D is ambiguous. The V end lost 1 base, the J end lost 5 bases, and 6 bases lay between the germline ends. The V gene's germline CDR1 is SGHNT and CDR2 YENEEA. The length of the CDR3 is 13 residues. The CDR3 region has the DNA TGTGCCAGCAGCTTAGTAAGCGACAATGAGCAGTTCTTC. The encoded protein is CASSLVSDNEQFF.

This clone came up once. V gene TRBV6-1 combines with J gene TRBJ2-3; 7 bases align to TRBD2. CDR3 length equals 15 residues. Per the germline V gene, CDR1 is MNHNS and CDR2 is SASEGT. V lost 5 bases and J lost 3; bases outside the gene matches: 8. The chain's CDR3 is CASSWGGGGTDTQYF. CDR3 bases: TGTGCCAGCAGTTGGGGTGGCGGGGGAACAGATACGCAGTATTTT.

This chain connects TRBV10-3 to TRBJ2-3; D is possibly TRBD2 (6 bases). CDR3 length: 19 residues. Germline-derived CDR1 and CDR2 are ENHRY and SYGVKD. V lost 0 bases to trimming and J lost 1 base, with 20 bases between them. CDR3: CAISESRRAHKAGTDTQYF. The CDR3 DNA reads TGTGCCATCAGTGAGTCGAGGAGGGCTCACAAGGCCGGCACAGATACGCAGTATTTT.

The V call is TRBV19, the J call TRBJ2-7; TRBD2 aligns across 8 bases. V gave up 5 bases and J gave up 5 bases; unmatched junction bases: 8. This CDR3 region has 14 residues. Per germline, CDR1 LNHDA and CDR2 SQIVND (reference sequence). The CDR3 DNA sequence: TGTGCCAGTAGTCCCCGTGGACTAGCAGACGAGCAGTACTTC. This encodes CASSPRGLADEQYF.

The rearrangement joins TRBV2 to TRBJ1-5, with a weak D call TRBD1 (5 bases). From germline, CDR1 is SNHLY and CDR2 FYNNEI. V lost 6 bases and J lost 6, with 21 bases in between. The CDR3 extends over 16 amino acids. The CDR3 bases are TGTGCCAGCAGCCGGCATCTGGGGGGGGGAGGTCAGCCCCAGCATTTT. Translated, it gives CASSRHLGGGGQPQHF.

This rearrangement joins TRBV11-2 to TRBJ2-2, with 7 nucleotides matching TRBD1. CDR3 length: 15 residues. The ends lost 3 bases at V and 1 base at J; junction bases unmatched: 2. Germline CDR1 is SGHAT and CDR2 is FQNNGV. CDR3 in DNA: TGTGCCAGCAGCTTCCGGACAGGGAACACCGGGGAGCTGTTTTTT. It translates to CASSFRTGNTGELFF. The full variable domain, rest sourced from reference TRBV11-2 and TRBJ2-2, is EAGVAQSPRYKIIEKRQSVAFWCNPISGHATLYWYQQILGQGPKLLIQFQNNGVVDDSQLPKDRFSAERLKGVDSTLKIQPAKLEDSAVYLCASSFRTGNTGELFFGEGSRLTVL.

V and J are TRBV30 and TRBJ2-7; possible D gene TRBD1, 5 bases. This CDR3 comprises 13 residues. The germline V gene encodes CDR1 GTSNPN and CDR2 SVGIG (reference sequence). Trimming took 0 bases from V and 3 from J, leaving 9 bases between them. CDR3 region: CAWSVNRFYEQYF. CDR3 bases: TGTGCCTGGAGTGTTAACAGGTTCTACGAGCAGTACTTC.

The rearrangement joins TRBV7-2 to TRBJ1-2; TRBD1 aligns across 8 bases. The CDR3 is made up of 14 amino acids. V lost 5 bases and J lost 5; bases outside the gene matches: 7. Looked up from germline, CDR1 is SGHTA and CDR2 is FQGNSA. In DNA form, the CDR3 reads TGTGCCAGCAGCGCAACCCGGACAGGGTATGGCTACACCTTC. The encoded protein is CASSATRTGYGYTF.

J is TRBJ2-1 and V is TRBV7-9, with 8 bases aligning to TRBD2. This CDR3 contains 16 residues. Germline CDR1 reads SEHNR; CDR2 reads FQNEAQ (reference sequence). V trimming: 1 base; J trimming: 0 bases; junction bases outside the gene matches: 2. CDR3 protein: CASSLGAGGSYNEQFF. CDR3 in DNA: TGTGCCAGCAGCTTAGGGGCGGGGGGCTCCTACAATGAGCAGTTCTTC.

CDR3 coding DNA: TGCGCCAGCAGCCAAGATCGGGTAACCGGCGGCTACACCTTC. Translated, it gives CASSQDRVTGGYTF. This chain joins TRBV4-1 and TRBJ1-2; D gene ambiguous. Trimming took 0 bases from V and 8 from J, leaving 13 bases between them. The CDR3 consists of 14 residues. Germline loops: CDR1 MGHRA, CDR2 YSYEKL.

This clone was seen just once. This chain joins TRBV4-3 and TRBJ2-7; maybe TRBD2 (7 bases). CDR3 length: 17 residues. Germline V gene lookup returns CDR1 LGHNA and CDR2 YSLEER. V lost 1 base and J lost 4, with 20 bases in between. DNA for the CDR3: TGCGCCAGCAGCCAAGCCAATATCTTCGGGGGGCCATACGAGCAGTACTTC. It yields the protein CASSQANIFGGPYEQYF.

The count of this clone is one. The chain recombines TRBV5-1 with TRBJ1-2; D is ambiguous. V was clipped by 4 bases and J by 6 bases, with 19 bases between them. The CDR3 extends over 15 amino acids. Looked up from germline, CDR1 is SGHRS and CDR2 is YFSETQ. The CDR3 protein is CASSPWAGPSDGYTF. The CDR3 nucleotides are TGCGCCAGCAGCCCGTGGGCAGGCCCCTCCGATGGCTACACCTTC.

This chain links TRBV5-1 with TRBJ1-1; TRBD1 might be the D (6 bases). This CDR3 is 14 amino acids long. The germline V gene has CDR1 SGHRS and CDR2 YFSETQ. The ends were cut back, 4 bases at V and 4 bases at J, with 14 bases in the middle. CDR3 DNA: TGCGCCAGCAGCGGAACAGGGAACCCCACTGAAGCTTTCTTT. It specifies CASSGTGNPTEAFF.

This chain joins TRBV6-5 and TRBJ2-6; D is unclear. The CDR3 is 16 amino acids. V was trimmed by 2 bases and J by 0 bases, leaving 8 bases between them. Germline V lookup: CDR1 MNHEY, CDR2 SVGAGI. The CDR3 bases are TGTGCCAGCAGTTACCAGGCGAACTCTGGGGCCAACGTCCTGACTTTC. Protein sequence: CASSYQANSGANVLTF.

The chain employs TRBV6-4 and TRBJ1-3, with D uncertain. Germline CDR1 reads MRHNA; CDR2 reads SNTAGT. V lost 2 bases, J lost 2 bases, and 28 bases lay in between. This CDR3 region has 21 residues. CDR3 residues: CASSDPIYPVDWGWAGNTIYF. CDR3 bases: TGTGCCAGCAGTGACCCGATCTACCCGGTGGACTGGGGTTGGGCTGGAAACACCATATATTTT.

The CDR3 nucleotides read TGTGCCAGTAGTATAGATCGGGCGGGGGCCCAGCCCCAGCATTTT. Amino acids: CASSIDRAGAQPQHF. The rearrangement links TRBV19 to TRBJ1-5; tentatively, D is TRBD1 (6 bases). The germline gives CDR1 LNHDA, CDR2 SQIVND (reference sequence). The CDR3 runs to 15 residues. Trimming left V 0 bases short and J 7 bases short, with 13 bases between.

This chain's CDR3 is CASSIAQGGGFEQYF. CDR3 DNA sequence: TGTGCCAGTAGTATAGCTCAAGGAGGGGGCTTCGAGCAGTACTTC. The rearrangement links TRBV19 to TRBJ2-7; D is perhaps TRBD1 (7 bases). The CDR3 has 15 residues. V lost 1 base and J lost 6, with 16 bases in between. Germline V gene data show CDR1 as LNHDA and CDR2 as SQIVND (reference sequence).

The chain uses TRBV5-1 and TRBJ2-3; perhaps TRBD2 as D (5 bases). The CDR3 spans 14 residues. V lost 4 bases to trimming and J lost 6 bases, with 15 bases between them. Germline-derived CDR1 and CDR2 are SGHRS and YFSETQ. CDR3 DNA: TGCGCCAGCAGCCTCGCCAGGAGAGGGGATACGCAGTATTTT. Protein product: CASSLARRGDTQYF.

The chain carries TRBV4-1 and TRBJ2-3, with TRBD2 matching 9 bases. V lost 7 bases, J lost 0 bases, and 11 bases stayed unmatched. The germline V gene encodes CDR1 MGHRA and CDR2 YSYEKL. The CDR3 loop spans 17 amino acids. DNA for the CDR3: TGCGCCAGCAATAAGGGACTAGCAGATCCTAGCACAGATACGCAGTATTTT. This translates into CASNKGLADPSTDTQYF.

J is TRBJ1-5 and V is TRBV28; D is perhaps TRBD1 (5 bases). V dropped 3 bases and J dropped 7 bases, with 16 bases sitting between them. Germline V gene sequence: CDR1 MDHEN, CDR2 SYDVKM. The CDR3 loop spans 15 amino acids. The CDR3 protein is CASSLGGGVGQPQHF. CDR3 DNA: TGTGCCAGCAGTTTGGGGGGAGGGGTAGGACAGCCCCAGCATTTT.

The J gene is TRBJ1-3, the V gene TRBV5-6; 8 nucleotides align to TRBD1. This CDR3 spans 17 amino acids. Germline loops: CDR1 SGHDT, CDR2 YYEEEE. With V trimmed by 6 bases and J by 1 base, 12 bases remained unmatched. CDR3 sequence (DNA): TGTGCCAGCAATAAGGAAGGGACAGGAGCGTCTGGAAACACCATATATTTT. This translates into CASNKEGTGASGNTIYF.

J is TRBJ1-1 and V is TRBV30, with D possibly being TRBD1 (5 bases). The germline CDR1 and CDR2 sequences are GTSNPN and SVGIG (reference sequence). The ends were cut back, 2 bases at V and 1 base at J, with 8 bases in the middle. The CDR3 consists of 13 residues. CDR3 DNA: TGTGCCTGGAGTAACAGGCCGAACACTGAAGCTTTCTTT. It encodes CAWSNRPNTEAFF.

V gene TRBV4-1 combines with J gene TRBJ2-7; TRBD1 might be the D (6 bases). CDR1 and CDR2 from the germline V gene are MGHRA and YSYEKL. This CDR3 has 16 amino acids. With 0 bases removed from V and 3 bases from J, the gap between germline ends came to 15 bases. The CDR3 nucleotides read TGCGCCAGCAGCCAAGAAGTTGGGACATCCAGCTACGAGCAGTACTTC. It encodes CASSQEVGTSSYEQYF.

This clone has a single count. The chain combines TRBV5-6 with TRBJ1-2, with D maybe TRBD1 (5 bases). The V end was cut by 4 bases, the J end by 5 bases, with 12 bases between. Germline V gives CDR1 SGHDT, CDR2 YYEEEE. This CDR3 has 13 amino acids. The DNA for the CDR3 is TGTGCCAGCAGCCAACAGGTTGGGTATGGCTACACCTTC. Amino acid sequence: CASSQQVGYGYTF.

The chain employs TRBV7-2 and TRBJ1-2; a possible D gene is TRBD1 (5 bases). With 5 bases removed from V and 7 bases from J, the gap between germline ends came to 17 bases. Germline-derived CDR1 and CDR2 are SGHTA and FQGNSA. There are 14 residues in the CDR3. The CDR3 loop reads CASSLGTPARGYTF. CDR3 in DNA: TGTGCCAGCAGCCTCGGGACTCCCGCCCGTGGCTACACCTTC.

The rearrangement uses TRBV10-3 and TRBJ2-5, with 9 bases identical to TRBD1. Germline loops: CDR1 ENHRY, CDR2 SYGVKD. J lost 0 bases, V lost 5 bases, and 4 bases had no gene match. This CDR3 has 15 amino acids. The CDR3 sequence is CAISPGTGYQETQYF. For the CDR3, the DNA is TGTGCCATCAGTCCCGGGACAGGGTACCAAGAGACCCAGTACTTC.